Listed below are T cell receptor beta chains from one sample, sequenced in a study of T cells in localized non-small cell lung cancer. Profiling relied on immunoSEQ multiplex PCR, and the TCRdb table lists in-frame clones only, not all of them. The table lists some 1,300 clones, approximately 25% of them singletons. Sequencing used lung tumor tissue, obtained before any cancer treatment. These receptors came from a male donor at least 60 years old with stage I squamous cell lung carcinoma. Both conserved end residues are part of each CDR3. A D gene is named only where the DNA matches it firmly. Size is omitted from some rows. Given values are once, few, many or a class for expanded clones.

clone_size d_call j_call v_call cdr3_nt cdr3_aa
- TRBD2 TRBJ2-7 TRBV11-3 TGTGCCAGCAGCTTTAGCGGGAGGAGCTACGAGCAGTACTTC CASSFSGRSYEQYF
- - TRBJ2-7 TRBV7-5 TGTGCCAGCAGCTTAGACGTAGGGAACTACGAGCAGTACTTC CASSLDVGNYEQYF
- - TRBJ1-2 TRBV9 TGTGCCAGCACTAGGGATGAGGATGGCTACACCTTC CASTRDEDGYTF
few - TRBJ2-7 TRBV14 TGTGCCAGCAGCCAAATTTCGGTGAGCTCCTACGAGCAGTACTTC CASSQISVSSYEQYF
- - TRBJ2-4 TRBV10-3 TGTGCCAGCCGAGGGGCCGCCAAAAACATTCAGTACTTC CASRGAAKNIQYF
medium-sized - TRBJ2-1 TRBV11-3 TGTGCCAGCAGCCAGCCACAGGGTGACAATGAGCAGTTCTTC CASSQPQGDNEQFF
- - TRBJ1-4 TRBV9 TGTGCCAGCAGTGCCTGGGGTCAGGAAAATGAAAAACTGTTTTTT CASSAWGQENEKLFF
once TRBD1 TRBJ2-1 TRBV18 TGTGCCAGCTCACCGGGACAGGAAAAACGTGAGCAGTTCTTC CASSPGQEKREQFF
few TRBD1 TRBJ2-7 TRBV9 TGTGCCAGCAGCTCGAGACAGGGCCCCTCCTACGAGCAGTACTTC CASSSRQGPSYEQYF
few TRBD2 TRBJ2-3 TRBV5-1 TGCGCCAGCAGCCAAAGTAGCGGGGGCAGGGATACGCAGTATTTT CASSQSSGGRDTQYF
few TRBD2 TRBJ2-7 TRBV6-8 TGTGCCAGCAGTTACCTCGTTAGCGGGGGCTACGAGCAGTACTTC CASSYLVSGGYEQYF
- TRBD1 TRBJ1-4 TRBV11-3 TGTGCCAGCAGCGCGGGACAGGGGGGAAGGGGTGAAAAACTGTTTTTT CASSAGQGGRGEKLFF
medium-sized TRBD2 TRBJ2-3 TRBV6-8 TGTGCCAGCAGACCAATAGCGGGGGGCCCAGCAGATACGCAGTATTTT CASRPIAGGPADTQYF
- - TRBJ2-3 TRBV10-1 TGCGCCAGCAGTGAGTCGACGGCTTCAGATACGCAGTATTTT CASSESTASDTQYF
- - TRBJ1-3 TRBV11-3 TGTGCCAGCAGCATACAGGGCGCAGGAAACACCATATATTTT CASSIQGAGNTIYF
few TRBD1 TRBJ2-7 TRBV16 TGTGCCAGCAGCCAACAGACAGGGGCCCTCTACTACGAGCAGTACTTC CASSQQTGALYYEQYF
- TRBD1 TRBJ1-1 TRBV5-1 TGCGCCAGCAGCACCGGACAGGGCAACACTGAAGCTTTCTTT CASSTGQGNTEAFF
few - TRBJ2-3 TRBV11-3 TGTGCCAGCAGCATTGGGGCAACGACGGATACGCAGTATTTT CASSIGATTDTQYF
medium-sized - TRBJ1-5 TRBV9 TGTGCCAGCATGGTGGAAGGGACAAGCCAGCCCCAGCATTTT CASMVEGTSQPQHF
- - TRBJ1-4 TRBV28 TGTGCCAGCAGTTTAACATGGAGCGGTGAAAAACTGTTTTTT CASSLTWSGEKLFF
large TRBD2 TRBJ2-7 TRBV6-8 TGTGCCAGCAGTGACGGGACTAGCGGGAGTGTGCAGTACTTC CASSDGTSGSVQYF
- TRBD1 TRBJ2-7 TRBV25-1 TGTGCCAGTTGGGGACAGGGTAAAAGGTCCTACGAGCAGTACTTC CASWGQGKRSYEQYF
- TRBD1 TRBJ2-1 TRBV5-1 TGCGCCAGCAGCTTAGGCGGGACAGGGAAAACCGATGAGCAGTTCTTC CASSLGGTGKTDEQFF
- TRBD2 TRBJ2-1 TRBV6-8 TGTGCCAGCAGTGATGGGGTCGGGAGGGCCAGGAATGAGCAGTTCTTC CASSDGVGRARNEQFF
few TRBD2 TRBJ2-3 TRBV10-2 TGCGCCAGCAGTGAGGCGAGCGGGGTCATAAATACGCAGTATTTT CASSEASGVINTQYF
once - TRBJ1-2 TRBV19 TGTGCCAGTAGTATTTCTTTACAGATTAACTATGGCTACACCTTC CASSISLQINYGYTF
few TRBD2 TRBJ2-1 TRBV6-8 TGTGCCAGCAGTGACAGCCCTAGCGGGAGGGCGTATGAGCAGTTCTTC CASSDSPSGRAYEQFF
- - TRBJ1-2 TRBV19 TGTGCCAGTAGTATAGTTCAGGGTGGCGGCTACACCTTC CASSIVQGGGYTF
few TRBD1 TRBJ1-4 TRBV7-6 TGTGCCAGCAGCTTAGGTTGGACAGGGGCCGGATCTAATGAAAAACTGTTTTTT CASSLGWTGAGSNEKLFF
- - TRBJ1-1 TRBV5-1 TGCGCCAGCAGCTTGGCGACGCAGAACACTGAAGCTTTCTTT CASSLATQNTEAFF
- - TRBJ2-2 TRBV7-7 TGTGCCAGCAGCTTAAGAGGGCTATCCGGAGATAGCGGGGAGCTGTTTTTT CASSLRGLSGDSGELFF
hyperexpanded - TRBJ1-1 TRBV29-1 TGCAGCGTTGAAGATTGGGAGAACACTGAAGCTTTCTTT CSVEDWENTEAFF